This T cell receptor (beta chain) was profiled in a study of Graves' ophthalmopathy and Graves' hyperthyroidism. As for the study in general: Blood was drawn at initial diagnosis, before any treatment. Study-wide results and limits: A model built from 13 signatures distinguished ophthalmopathy from stable hyperthyroidism with 87.88% sensitivity and 81.08% specificity.

This clonotype was detected only a few times. Its antigen is unidentified. This may come from a read error, since a much larger clone is one base off. RNA served as the template for amplifying TCR beta CDR3 regions. RT-PCR was first run with HTBI primers, then multiplex PCR in a second round. TCRdb ran MiXCR on the multiplex PCR reads and lists one entry per CDR3 protein. The sample holds 740,000 or so distinct CDR3 sequences, 35% to 50% seen once. Each diagnosis was determined on the basis of clinical symptoms, serum thyroxine, TRAb, thyroid ultrasound and orbital computed tomography. The PBMCs originated from around 11 ml of fresh peripheral blood. This CDR3 comprises 11 residues. The V and J ends lost 3 bases and 8 bases respectively, with 8 bases between them. CDR1 and CDR2 (germline): MGHDK, SYGVNS.

Sample: peripheral blood. V usage is TRBV25-1 and J usage is TRBJ2-7, with D possibly called TRBD1 or TRBD2 (5 bases each). This receptor was obtained from an adult man with Graves' ophthalmopathy. CDR3 nucleotides: TGTGCCAGCAGTGAGGTGGGACAGCAGTACTTC. Translating gives CASSEVGQQYF.